This T cell receptor (beta chain) was identified in a study of blood T cell repertoires in COVID-19. V gave up 4 bases and J gave up 1 base, with 17 bases separating them. CDR3 length: 16 residues. In germline, CDR1 is SGHRS, CDR2 YFSETQ. Clones were sequenced by immunoSEQ multiplex PCR, and TCRdb holds only the in-frame ones, with some missing. There are 150,000 to 200,000 clones in the sample; 60% to 85% occur only once, and approximately 8% lies in the top ten. Sequencing input: peripheral blood. This TCR derives from a man aged 60 to 69 with acute or convalescent COVID-19. The J gene is TRBJ1-2, the V gene TRBV5-1; a weak D match, TRBD1 (5 bases). The CDR3 nucleotides read TGCGCCAGCAGCCTGGGACTCCGGGTAGATAACTATGGCTACACCTTC. Protein sequence: CASSLGLRVDNYGYTF. Looking up the rest from reference TRBV5-1 and TRBJ1-2 gives the full variable domain: KAGVTQTPRYLIKTRGQQVTLSCSPISGHRSVSWYQQTPGQGLQFLFEYFSETQRNKGNFPGRFSGRQFSNSRSEMNVSTLELGDSALYLCASSLGLRVDNYGYTFGSGTRLTVV.